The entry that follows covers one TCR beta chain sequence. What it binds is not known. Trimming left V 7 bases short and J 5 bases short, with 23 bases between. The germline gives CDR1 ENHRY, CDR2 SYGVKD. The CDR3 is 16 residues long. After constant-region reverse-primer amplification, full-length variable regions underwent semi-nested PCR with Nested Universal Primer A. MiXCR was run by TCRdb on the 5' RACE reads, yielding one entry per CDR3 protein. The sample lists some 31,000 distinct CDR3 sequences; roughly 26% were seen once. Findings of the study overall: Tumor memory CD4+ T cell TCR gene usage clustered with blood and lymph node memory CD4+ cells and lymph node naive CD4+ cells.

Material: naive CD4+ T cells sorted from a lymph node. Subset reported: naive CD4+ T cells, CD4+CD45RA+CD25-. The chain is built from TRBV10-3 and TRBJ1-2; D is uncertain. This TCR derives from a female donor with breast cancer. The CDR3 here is CAITSTRTPDPYGYTF. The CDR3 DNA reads TGTGCCATCACTAGCACGCGGACCCCGGACCCGTATGGCTACACCTTC.